This T cell receptor (beta chain) was profiled in a study of shared clonotypes between healthy human individuals. This CDR3 is built from 16 residues. J gave up 1 base and V 4 bases, and 4 bases lay outside the gene matches. Germline CDR1 MNHEY, CDR2 SVGAGI. Generated by immunoSEQ multiplex PCR, the TCRdb table keeps only in-frame clones and is missing some. Among about 2.3 million clones listed, about nine tenths were seen once. The clonotype was recovered from a man aged 18 to 35 in good health. Some clones in this sample may be carry-over from other donors' samples. The chain carries TRBV6-5 and TRBJ1-5; 10 positions match TRBD1. Sequencing input: naive CD4+ T cells from PBMCs. Subset of the sample: CD45RA+ positively selected. CDR3 coding DNA: TGTGCCAGCAGTTCCGCGGGACAGGGGAGCAATCAGCCCCAGCATTTT. It encodes CASSSAGQGSNQPQHF.